This T cell receptor (beta chain) came from a study of blood T cell repertoires in COVID-19. Turning to the study itself: Collection of acute and convalescent COVID-19 samples took place in the United States, Italy and Spain. In each case, the material was cDNA or gDNA derived from T cells, B-cell-depleted T cells, or PBMCs.

As processed by the authors: For nucleated cells, counts were estimated from reference gene primer amplification. Here immunoSEQ multiplex PCR was the method, and the copy in TCRdb shows in-frame clones only, minus some. The V and J calls and the clone size are those of that table, but D and trimming were determined from the DNA. The repertoire has 70,000 or so clones, about three quarters of them found once; the top ten carry 35%. This clone has more than one count but fewer than ten. CDR1 and CDR2 (germline): SQVTM, ANQGSEA. Trimming removed 0 bases at V and 6 bases at J, with 14 bases between. This CDR3 has 14 residues.

The sequence came from a woman aged 70 to 79 with acute or convalescent COVID-19. The chain has TRBV29-1 and TRBJ1-2; TRBD1 is a possible D gene (6 bases). Sequenced input: peripheral blood. The CDR3, as DNA: TGCAGCGTTGAAGACATAAACAGGGAAGATGGCTACACCTTC. It translates to CSVEDINREDGYTF.